These T cell receptor beta chains were read from a single sample in a study of blood T cells in healthy people across ages. From the 5' RACE reads, TCRdb called clonotypes with MiXCR, one entry per CDR3 protein. This table holds about 720,000 distinct CDR3 sequences, approximately 25% found once. These data are also associated with another study on T cells of mothers and their children.

The sample taken for sequencing was blood. All receptors come from a boy between 10 and 17 years old in good health. CDR3s include the opening cysteine and the closing phenylalanine or tryptophan. The order of the fields is J gene, V gene, D gene, clone size, CDR3 protein, CDR3 DNA. The D gene is left open where the match is weak. Not all rows give a size; the values are once, few, many and, for expanded clones, a class.

>TRBJ2-5|TRBV5-1|.|.
CASSLEQGGGKTQYF
TGCGCCAGCAGCTTGGAACAGGGGGGAGGGAAGACCCAGTACTTC
>TRBJ1-4|TRBV9|TRBD1|.
CASSVQGGTNEKLFF
TGTGCCAGCAGCGTACAGGGGGGTACTAATGAAAAACTGTTTTTT
>TRBJ2-7|TRBV29-1|TRBD1|many
CSVYRDRGYEQYF
TGCAGCGTCTACAGGGACAGGGGCTACGAGCAGTACTTC
>TRBJ2-3|TRBV7-9|.|.
CASSPQSGTRADTQYF
TGTGCCAGCAGCCCACAATCCGGGACAAGGGCAGATACGCAGTATTTT
>TRBJ2-2|TRBV29-1|.|.
CSAPGVGNTGELFF
TGCAGCGCTCCCGGGGTGGGGAACACCGGGGAGCTGTTTTTT
>TRBJ2-2|TRBV7-8|TRBD1|.
CASLTRTGGTGELFF
TGTGCCAGCCTTACCCGGACAGGGGGGACCGGGGAGCTGTTTTTT
>TRBJ2-7|TRBV6-5|.|.
CASSYSRPTTGYEQYF
TGTGCCAGCAGTTACTCGAGACCCACCACGGGATACGAGCAGTACTTC
>TRBJ2-1|TRBV2|.|.
CASKTSSYNEQFF
TGTGCCAGCAAGACTTCCTCCTACAATGAGCAGTTCTTC
>TRBJ1-5|TRBV28|.|few
CATKEGPYSNQPQHF
TGTGCCACCAAGGAGGGCCCGTATAGCAATCAGCCCCAGCATTTT
>TRBJ1-1|TRBV4-1|TRBD1|few
CASSQQGVITEAFF
TGCGCCAGCAGCCAGCAGGGGGTGATCACTGAAGCTTTCTTT
>TRBJ2-7|TRBV6-5|.|few
CASSYREFSYEQYF
TGTGCCAGCAGTTACCGGGAGTTCTCGTACGAGCAGTACTTC
>TRBJ1-2|TRBV24-1|TRBD1|.
CATSDSIRTGGLYGYTF
TGTGCCACCAGTGATTCCATTCGGACAGGGGGCCTCTATGGCTACACCTTC